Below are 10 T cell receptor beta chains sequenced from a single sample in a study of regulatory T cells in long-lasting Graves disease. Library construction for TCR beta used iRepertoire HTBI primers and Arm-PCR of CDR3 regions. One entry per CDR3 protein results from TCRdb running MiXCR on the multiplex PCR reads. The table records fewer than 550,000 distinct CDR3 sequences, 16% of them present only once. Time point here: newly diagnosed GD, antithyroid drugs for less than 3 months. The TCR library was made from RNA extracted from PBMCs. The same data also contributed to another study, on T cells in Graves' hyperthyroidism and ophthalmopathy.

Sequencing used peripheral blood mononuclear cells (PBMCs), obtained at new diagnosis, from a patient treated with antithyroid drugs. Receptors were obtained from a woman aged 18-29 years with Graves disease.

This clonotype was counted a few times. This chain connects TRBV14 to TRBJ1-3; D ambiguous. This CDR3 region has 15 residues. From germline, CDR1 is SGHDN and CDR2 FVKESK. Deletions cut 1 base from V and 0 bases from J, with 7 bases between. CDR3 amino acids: CASSQGHFSGNTIYF. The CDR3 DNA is TGTGCCAGCAGCCAAGGACATTTCTCTGGAAACACCATATATTTT.

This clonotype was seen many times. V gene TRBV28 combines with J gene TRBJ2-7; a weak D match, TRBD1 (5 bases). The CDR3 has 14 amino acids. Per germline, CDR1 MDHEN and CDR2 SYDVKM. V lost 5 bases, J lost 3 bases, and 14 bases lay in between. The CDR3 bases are TGTGCCAGCAGTAGAGAGAGGACATACTACGAGCAGTACTTC. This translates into CASSRERTYYEQYF.

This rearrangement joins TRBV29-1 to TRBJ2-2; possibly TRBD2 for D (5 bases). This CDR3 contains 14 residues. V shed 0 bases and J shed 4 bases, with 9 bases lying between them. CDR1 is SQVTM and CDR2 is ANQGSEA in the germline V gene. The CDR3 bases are TGCAGCGTTGAAGATCGGGGTCTCACCGGGGAGCTGTTTTTT. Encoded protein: CSVEDRGLTGELFF.

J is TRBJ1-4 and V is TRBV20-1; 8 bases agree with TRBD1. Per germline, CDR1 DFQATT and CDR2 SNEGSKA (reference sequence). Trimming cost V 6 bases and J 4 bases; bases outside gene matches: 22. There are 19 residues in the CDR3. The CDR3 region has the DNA TGCAGTGCCCAAAACCGGGACAGGAAGAATAAATGGGATAATGAAAAACTGTTTTTT. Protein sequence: CSAQNRDRKNKWDNEKLFF.

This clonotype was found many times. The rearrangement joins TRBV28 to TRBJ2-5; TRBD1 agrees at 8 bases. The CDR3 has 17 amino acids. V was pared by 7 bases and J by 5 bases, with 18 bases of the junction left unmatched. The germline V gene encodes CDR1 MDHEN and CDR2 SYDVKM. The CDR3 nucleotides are TGTGCCAGCATTCTTTCCTCCAGCCGGGACAGGAGCGAGACCCAGTACTTC. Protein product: CASILSSSRDRSETQYF.

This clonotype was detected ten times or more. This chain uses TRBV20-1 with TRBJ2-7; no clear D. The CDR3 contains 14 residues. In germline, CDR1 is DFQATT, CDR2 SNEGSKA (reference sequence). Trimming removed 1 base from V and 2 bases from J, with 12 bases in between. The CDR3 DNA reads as TGCAGTGCTAGAGGGTTCGGTGGGACCTACGAGCAGTACTTC. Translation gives CSARGFGGTYEQYF.

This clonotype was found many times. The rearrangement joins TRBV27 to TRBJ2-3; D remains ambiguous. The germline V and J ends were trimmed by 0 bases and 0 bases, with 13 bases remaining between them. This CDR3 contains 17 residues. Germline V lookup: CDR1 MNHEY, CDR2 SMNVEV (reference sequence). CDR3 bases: TGTGCCAGCAGTTTATCCCTCACCAGAGGTAGCACAGATACGCAGTATTTT. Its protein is CASSLSLTRGSTDTQYF.

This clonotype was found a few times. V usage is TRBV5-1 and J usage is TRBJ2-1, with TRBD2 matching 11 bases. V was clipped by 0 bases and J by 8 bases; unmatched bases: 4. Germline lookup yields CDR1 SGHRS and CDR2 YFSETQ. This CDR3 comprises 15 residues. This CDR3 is CASSLATSGIYEQFF. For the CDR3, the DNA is TGCGCCAGCAGCTTGGCGACTAGCGGGATTTATGAGCAGTTCTTC.

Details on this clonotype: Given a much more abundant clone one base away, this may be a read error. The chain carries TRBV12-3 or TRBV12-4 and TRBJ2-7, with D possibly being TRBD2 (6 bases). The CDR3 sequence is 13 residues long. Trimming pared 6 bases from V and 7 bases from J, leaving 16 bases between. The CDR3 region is CASSQDGGDEQYF. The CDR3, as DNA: TGTGCCAGCAGCCAGGACGGCGGGGATGAGCAGTACTTC.

This chain's CDR3 is CATQLVAGGLPYNEQFF. As DNA, the CDR3 is TGCGCCACCCAACTGGTGGCGGGAGGACTCCCCTACAATGAGCAGTTCTTC. This chain connects TRBV4-1 to TRBJ2-1; TRBD2 matches at 8 bases. Per germline, CDR1 MGHRA and CDR2 YSYEKL. V lost 10 bases, J lost 2 bases, and 16 bases stayed unmatched. The CDR3 covers 17 residues.